This T cell receptor (beta chain) was profiled in a study of STAT3 mutations in large granular lymphocyte leukemia. Overall study context: Among longitudinally sequenced T-LGLL patients, roughly half had canonical activating STAT3 mutations detected. More than 30% of treated T-LGLL patients showed hematologic response to immunosuppression. Study-wide points: No sample exists from the first appearance of each clone. At least one immunodominant TCR beta clonotype appeared in every T-cell large granular lymphocyte leukemia patient.

The method was immunoSEQ multiplex PCR; TCRdb's version includes in-frame clones alone and lacks a portion of them. The sample lists roughly 40,000 clones; roughly 77% were seen once. This clone was found a few times. Its antigen is still unknown. Germline lookup yields CDR1 SGHNT and CDR2 YYREEE (reference sequence). The CDR3 consists of 15 residues. Trimming stripped 4 bases from V and 8 bases from J, with 16 bases between. V usage is TRBV5-4 and J usage is TRBJ1-6; a weak D match, TRBD1 (5 bases). The clonotype was recovered from a human donor with T large granular lymphocyte leukemia. Some clones in this sample may be carry-over from other donors' samples. Input material: PBMCs. CDR3 bases: TGTGCCAGCAGCCCTGGGGGGGTCCATGATTCACCCCTCCACTTT. Protein: CASSPGGVHDSPLHF.